The 32 T cell receptor beta chains below were found in one sample sequenced in a study of post-analysis software for immune sequencing data. Study observations and caveats: Controls had lower frequencies than patients of four or five TRBV segments, which included TRBV5-6, TRBV5-1 and TRBV20-1.

Every TCR beta cDNA library bore unique molecular identifiers. TCRdb itself ran the PCR reads through MiXCR, one entry per CDR3 protein. Found here are more than 500,000 distinct CDR3 sequences, around a third of them singletons; the top ten hold approximately 5.4%. Their cognate antigens are unknown. Sequencing was performed on blood. All receptors derive from a girl between 2 and 17 years old with multiple sclerosis.

This clonotype appeared a single time. The J gene is TRBJ2-7, the V gene TRBV14; no clear D gene. The germline CDR1 and CDR2 sequences are SGHDN and FVKESK. The ends were cut back, 0 bases at V and 5 bases at J, with 8 bases in the middle. CDR3 length: 13 residues. CDR3 in DNA: TGTGCCAGCAGCCAAGATTGGCGAAACGAGCAGTACTTC. Protein product: CASSQDWRNEQYF.

This clonotype was seen at least ten times. The chain joins TRBV7-2 to TRBJ2-5; D remains unclear. With the DNA end fitting TRBJ2-3 better, the J assignment may be wrong. Germline V lookup: CDR1 SGHTA, CDR2 FQGNSA. The CDR3 length is 11 residues. CDR3 sequence reads: CASSPPGTQYF. CDR3 nucleotides: TGTGCCAGCAGCCCCCCGGGTACGCAGTATTTT.

The rearrangement links TRBV5-1 to TRBJ2-5, with D possibly matching TRBD1 (6 bases). The CDR3 is made up of 14 amino acids. The V end lost 1 base, the J end lost 4 bases, and 11 bases lay between the germline ends. Germline CDR1 reads SGHRS; CDR2 reads YFSETQ. In nucleotides, the CDR3 is TGCGCCAGCAGCTTGACAGGGTACGGAGAGACCCAGTACTTC. It codes for CASSLTGYGETQYF. Based on the CDR3 plus reference TRBV5-1 and TRBJ2-5, the full variable domain is KAGVTQTPRYLIKTRGQQVTLSCSPISGHRSVSWYQQTPGQGLQFLFEYFSETQRNKGNFPGRFSGRQFSNSRSEMNVSTLELGDSALYLCASSLTGYGETQYFGPGTRLLVL.

This clonotype was counted between two and nine times. This rearrangement joins TRBV29-1 to TRBJ2-7; possible D gene TRBD2, 6 bases. The germline CDR1 and CDR2 sequences are SQVTM and ANQGSEA. CDR3 length: 12 amino acids. The V gene lost 5 bases and the J gene lost 3 bases, with 11 bases spanning the gap. CDR3 protein: CSVHTGGYEQYF. DNA for the CDR3: TGCAGCGTTCATACCGGGGGCTACGAGCAGTACTTC.

The chain uses TRBV10-3 and TRBJ1-1; D remains ambiguous. CDR3 length equals 14 residues. CDR1 and CDR2 from the germline V gene are ENHRY and SYGVKD. Trimming shortened V by 5 bases and J by 4 bases, and 14 bases separated the two germline ends. In DNA, the CDR3 is TGTGCCATCAGTTACGCTGGGGAGGGCACTGAAGCTTTCTTT. It encodes CAISYAGEGTEAFF.

The chain employs TRBV11-2 and TRBJ2-1; a weak D match, TRBD2 (5 bases). With 4 bases removed from V and 13 bases from J, the gap between germline ends came to 11 bases. Germline assignment: CDR1 SGHAT and CDR2 FQNNGV. The CDR3 runs to 11 residues. The CDR3 is CASSYGIPQFF. The CDR3 nucleotides are TGTGCCAGCAGCTACGGGATTCCCCAGTTCTTC. The full variable domain, with the rest looked up from reference TRBV11-2 and TRBJ2-1, is EAGVAQSPRYKIIEKRQSVAFWCNPISGHATLYWYQQILGQGPKLLIQFQNNGVVDDSQLPKDRFSAERLKGVDSTLKIQPAKLEDSAVYLCASSYGIPQFFGPGTRLTVL.

This rearrangement joins TRBV2 to TRBJ2-3, with D perhaps matching TRBD2 (6 bases). The V gene's germline CDR1 is SNHLY and CDR2 FYNNEI. V lost 6 bases and J 4 bases, leaving 14 bases between the germline ends. The CDR3 sequence is 14 residues long. The CDR3 DNA reads as TGTGCCAGCAGCCGCACCAGGGAGGCAGATACGCAGTATTTT. Translating gives CASSRTREADTQYF.

V is TRBV14 and J is TRBJ2-1, with D possibly TRBD2 on 6 matching bases. The CDR3 spans 17 residues. The V gene's germline CDR1 is SGHDN and CDR2 FVKESK. V was cut by 1 base and J by 6 bases, with 19 bases left in between. The CDR3 reads CASSQGWRGPLPNEQFF. CDR3 in DNA: TGTGCCAGCAGCCAAGGGTGGCGGGGTCCTTTGCCCAATGAGCAGTTCTTC.

This chain links TRBV9 with TRBJ2-5, with TRBD2 matching 7 bases. Germline CDR1 reads SGDLS; CDR2 reads YYNGEE. Trimming at V came to 4 bases and at J to 8 bases, leaving 11 bases not matched to a gene. This CDR3 is built from 14 residues. CDR3 loop: CASSLGGDDGTQYF. The CDR3 DNA is TGTGCCAGCAGCCTGGGGGGGGACGATGGAACCCAGTACTTC.

This clonotype appeared a few times. The CDR3 protein is CASSLGGRGLKTQYF. CDR3 bases: TGCGCCAGCAGCTTGGGGGGCAGGGGGCTGAAGACCCAGTACTTC. This rearrangement joins TRBV5-1 to TRBJ2-5, with 8 bases lining up with TRBD1. The V and J ends lost 0 bases and 6 bases, in that order; junction bases with no gene match: 7. This CDR3 has 15 residues. Germline lookup yields CDR1 SGHRS and CDR2 YFSETQ.

V and J are TRBV5-6 and TRBJ2-5; D is undetermined. Germline CDR1 and CDR2: SGHDT and YYEEEE. This CDR3 is 13 amino acids long. The germline V and J ends were trimmed by 3 bases and 1 base, with 7 bases remaining between them. CDR3 region: CASSSTLQETQYF. In DNA, the CDR3 is TGTGCCAGCAGCTCGACACTCCAAGAGACCCAGTACTTC.

The sample holds one count of this clonotype. V is TRBV12-3 or TRBV12-4 and J is TRBJ2-2; D unclear. The CDR3 has 11 amino acids. Trimming pared 9 bases from V and 3 bases from J, leaving 5 bases between. CDR3 amino acids: CASHDTGELFF. DNA for the CDR3: TGTGCCAGTCATGACACCGGGGAGCTGTTTTTT.

V is TRBV5-1 and J is TRBJ1-1; D might be TRBD1 (6 bases). The germline gives CDR1 SGHRS, CDR2 YFSETQ. The CDR3 spans 15 residues. V was clipped by 3 bases and J by 6 bases, with 18 bases between them. The CDR3 loop reads CASSSNSGDNPEAFF. As DNA, the CDR3 is TGCGCCAGCAGCTCGAATTCAGGGGATAATCCTGAAGCTTTCTTT.

The rearrangement links TRBV7-9 to TRBJ2-3; 11 nucleotides match TRBD1. Germline values: CDR1 SEHNR, CDR2 FQNEAQ (reference sequence). The CDR3 spans 17 residues. V lost 5 bases to trimming and J lost 4 bases; unmatched junction nucleotides: 11. The chain's CDR3 is CASSHGAGTGGSDTQYF. The CDR3 DNA reads as TGTGCCAGCAGCCACGGGGCCGGGACAGGGGGTTCAGATACGCAGTATTTT.

This clonotype has at least ten counts. This chain uses TRBV7-2 with TRBJ2-5; tentatively, D is TRBD1 (6 bases). Germline V gives CDR1 SGHTA, CDR2 FQGNSA. The CDR3 totals 13 residues. Trimming left V 2 bases short and J 5 bases short, with 9 bases between. CDR3 sequence (DNA): TGTGCCAGCAGCTTAACGCAGGGGGAGACCCAGTACTTC. Its translation is CASSLTQGETQYF.

This clonotype was seen ten or more times. CDR3 amino acids: CASSPRQGAYEQYF. In DNA form, the CDR3 reads TGTGCCAGCAGCCCAAGACAGGGGGCCTACGAGCAGTACTTC. V is TRBV3-1 and J is TRBJ2-7; 9 nucleotides line up with TRBD1. The CDR3 consists of 14 residues. Germline CDR1 reads LGHDT; CDR2 reads YNNKEL (reference sequence). V was clipped by 4 bases and J by 2 bases; unmatched bases: 3.

This rearrangement joins TRBV27 to TRBJ2-5; no firm D call. The CDR3 is 12 amino acids. Germline CDR1 and CDR2: MNHEY and SMNVEV (reference sequence). V shed 6 bases and J shed 2 bases, with 7 bases lying between them. In DNA form, the CDR3 reads TGTGCCAGCAGGGATCTACAAGAGACCCAGTACTTC. It specifies CASRDLQETQYF.

The rearrangement links TRBV4-1 to TRBJ1-4, with a possible D match to TRBD1 (5 bases). Germline V CDR1 and CDR2: MGHRA, YSYEKL. The V end was cut by 1 base, the J end by 8 bases, with 14 bases between. The CDR3 runs to 15 residues. The CDR3 loop is CASSQVEGLGEKLFF. The CDR3 DNA is TGCGCCAGCAGCCAAGTTGAGGGACTAGGAGAAAAACTGTTTTTT.

The table lists this clonotype with a few counts. As DNA, the CDR3 is TGCGCCAGCAGCTTGGAGCTCGGGCCCCCCGGAGAGACCCAGTACTTC. This codes for CASSLELGPPGETQYF. V gene TRBV5-1 combines with J gene TRBJ2-5; D gene uncertain. Trimming took off 0 bases at V and 4 bases at J, with 16 bases between the two ends. This CDR3 spans 16 amino acids. Germline V CDR1 and CDR2: SGHRS, YFSETQ.

This clonotype came up a few times. This chain links TRBV7-3 with TRBJ1-1, with D hard to call. This CDR3 comprises 13 residues. With 4 bases removed from V and 7 bases from J, the gap between germline ends came to 13 bases. Germline V CDR1 and CDR2: SGHTA, FQGTGA. The CDR3 coding sequence is TGTGCCAGCAGCTCCGACATGGGAGGTGAAGCTTTCTTT. Its translation is CASSSDMGGEAFF. Supplemented by reference TRBV7-3 and TRBJ1-1, the full variable domain reads GAGVSQTPSNKVTEKGKYVELRCDPISGHTALYWYRQSLGQGPEFLIYFQGTGAADDSGLPNDRFFAVRPEGSVSTLKIQRTERGDSAVYLCASSSDMGGEAFFGQGTRLTVV.

This chain links TRBV7-2 with TRBJ2-3; 8 nucleotides match TRBD1. The CDR3 consists of 17 residues. The J segment lost 3 bases and the V segment lost 7 bases, leaving 15 bases of the junction unmatched. Germline CDR1 SGHTA, CDR2 FQGNSA. This CDR3 reads CASTTPKAGGSTDTQYF. The CDR3 bases are TGTGCCAGCACCACCCCGAAAGCAGGGGGCAGTACAGATACGCAGTATTTT.

In its sample, this clonotype was seen a few times. The V and J genes are TRBV25-1 and TRBJ2-1; tentative D call: TRBD1 (5 bases). Trimming stripped 1 base from V and 10 bases from J, with 8 bases between. Looked up from germline, CDR1 is MGHDK and CDR2 is SYGVNS. The CDR3 is 12 residues long. DNA for the CDR3: TGTGCCAGCAGTGAATTCAGGGCGGAGCAGTTCTTC. Its translation: CASSEFRAEQFF.

This chain connects TRBV12-5 to TRBJ2-5; D assignment may be TRBD1 or TRBD2 (6 bases each). V lost 3 bases and J 2 bases, leaving 10 bases between the germline ends. The CDR3 has 14 residues. Germline V lookup: CDR1 LGHNT, CDR2 FRNRAP. CDR3 loop: CASGLGGPQETQYF. As DNA, the CDR3 is TGTGCTAGTGGTTTAGGGGGGCCTCAAGAGACCCAGTACTTC.

The chain couples TRBV20-1 to TRBJ2-1; 7 bases fit TRBD2. Germline CDR1 DFQATT, CDR2 SNEGSKA (reference sequence). V lost 5 bases, J lost 12 bases, and 10 bases stayed unmatched. The CDR3 is made up of 12 amino acids. The CDR3 coding sequence is TGCAGTGCTGTACGGGAGGCACGGGTGCAGTTCTTC. Its translation: CSAVREARVQFF.

This clonotype has only a few counts. The chain recombines TRBV6-1 with TRBJ1-4; D is unclear. The CDR3 totals 14 residues. Deletions cut 4 bases from V and 8 bases from J, with 14 bases between. The germline gives CDR1 MNHNS, CDR2 SASEGT. CDR3 amino acids: CASSGGGAYEKLFF. The CDR3 DNA reads TGTGCCAGCAGTGGAGGCGGTGCCTACGAAAAACTGTTTTTT.

There are a few counts of this clonotype. V gene TRBV29-1 combines with J gene TRBJ1-2; D is unresolved. The CDR3 length is 11 residues. The germline V gene encodes CDR1 SQVTM and CDR2 ANQGSEA. Trimming pared 6 bases from V and 1 base from J, leaving 6 bases between. The CDR3 loop reads CSVGVNYGYTF. The DNA for the CDR3 is TGCAGCGTCGGAGTTAACTATGGCTACACCTTC.

The genes are TRBV12-3 or TRBV12-4 and TRBJ2-5; D unclear. The CDR3 consists of 12 residues. Trimming shortened V by 8 bases and J by 5 bases, and 12 bases separated the two germline ends. The CDR3 here is CASAAYLETQYF. CDR3 sequence (DNA): TGTGCCAGCGCGGCCTATTTGGAGACCCAGTACTTC.

The V and J genes are TRBV10-3 and TRBJ2-6; no reliable D call. The CDR3 runs to 15 residues. V lost 0 bases, J lost 4 bases, and 7 bases lay in between. Germline CDR1 is ENHRY and CDR2 is SYGVKD. The CDR3 protein is CAISESGEGANVLTF. In DNA, the CDR3 is TGTGCCATCAGTGAGTCTGGTGAAGGGGCCAACGTCCTGACTTTC.

This clonotype was recorded a few times. This chain connects TRBV4-1 to TRBJ1-3; D is undetermined. Germline V gives CDR1 MGHRA, CDR2 YSYEKL. This CDR3 is 15 amino acids long. The V gene lost 1 base and the J gene lost 3 bases, with 10 bases spanning the gap. CDR3 nucleotide sequence: TGCGCCAGCAGCCAAGGGCCAGGAGGTGGAAACACCATATATTTT. Residues: CASSQGPGGGNTIYF.

The genes are TRBV5-1 and TRBJ1-2, with D possibly matching TRBD1 (5 bases). Germline-derived CDR1 and CDR2 are SGHRS and YFSETQ. With 3 bases removed from V and 8 bases from J, the gap between germline ends came to 14 bases. The CDR3 has 13 residues. The CDR3, as DNA: TGCGCCAGCAGCTACGACAGAAGAGGAGGCTACACCTTC. Residues: CASSYDRRGGYTF.

This CDR3 reads CASSLLGQGSNEQYF. The CDR3 nucleotides read TGTGCCAGCAGCTTGCTTGGACAGGGGAGCAACGAGCAGTACTTC. This chain uses TRBV12-3 or TRBV12-4 with TRBJ2-5, with 9 bases lining up with TRBD1. Near its end, the DNA agrees better with TRBJ2-7, so the J call may be wrong. This CDR3 region has 15 residues.

This clonotype was counted ten times or more. J is TRBJ2-7 and V is TRBV12-3 or TRBV12-4; no clear D. CDR3 size: 11 residues. V was shortened by 3 bases and J by 5 bases, with 5 bases between the two germline ends. The CDR3 DNA sequence: TGTGCCAGCAGTTTCAGCAACGAGCAGTACTTC. The encoded protein is CASSFSNEQYF.